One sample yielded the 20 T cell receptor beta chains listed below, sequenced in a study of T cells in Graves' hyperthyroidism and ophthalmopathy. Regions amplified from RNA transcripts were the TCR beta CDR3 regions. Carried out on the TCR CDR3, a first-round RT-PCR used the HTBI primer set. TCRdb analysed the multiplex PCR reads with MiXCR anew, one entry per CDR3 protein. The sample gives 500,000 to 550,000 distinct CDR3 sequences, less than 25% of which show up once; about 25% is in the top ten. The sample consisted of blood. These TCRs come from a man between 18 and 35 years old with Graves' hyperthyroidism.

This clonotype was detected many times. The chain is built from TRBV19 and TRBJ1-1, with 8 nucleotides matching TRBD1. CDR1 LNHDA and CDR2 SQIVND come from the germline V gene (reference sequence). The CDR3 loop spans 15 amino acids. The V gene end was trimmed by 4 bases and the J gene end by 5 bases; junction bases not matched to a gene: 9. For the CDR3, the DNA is TGTGCCAGTAGTAGCTGGACAGGGCGAGGAACTGAAGCTTTCTTT. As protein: CASSSWTGRGTEAFF.

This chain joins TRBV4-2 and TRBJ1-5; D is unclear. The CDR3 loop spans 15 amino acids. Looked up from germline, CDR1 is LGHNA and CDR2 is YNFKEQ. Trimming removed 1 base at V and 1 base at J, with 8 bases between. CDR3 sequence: CASSQVPQSNQPQHF. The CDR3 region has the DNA TGTGCCAGCAGCCAAGTCCCCCAGAGCAATCAGCCCCAGCATTTT.

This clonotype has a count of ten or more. DNA for the CDR3: TGTGCCAGCAGTTCCCTGCCGGGACAGGGGGCGTTTGAGCAGTACTTC. As protein: CASSSLPGQGAFEQYF. V usage is TRBV6-5 and J usage is TRBJ2-7; 12 bases line up with TRBD1. The germline gives CDR1 MNHEY, CDR2 SVGAGI. V lost 4 bases, J lost 7 bases, and 11 bases stayed unmatched. The CDR3 has 16 amino acids.

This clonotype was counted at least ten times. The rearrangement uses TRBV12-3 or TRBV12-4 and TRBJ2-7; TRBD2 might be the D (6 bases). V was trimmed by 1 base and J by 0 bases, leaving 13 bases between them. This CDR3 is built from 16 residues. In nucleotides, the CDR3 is TGTGCCAGCAGTTTAGGTGTCGGGGGTAGCTCCTACGAGCAGTACTTC. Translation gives CASSLGVGGSSYEQYF.

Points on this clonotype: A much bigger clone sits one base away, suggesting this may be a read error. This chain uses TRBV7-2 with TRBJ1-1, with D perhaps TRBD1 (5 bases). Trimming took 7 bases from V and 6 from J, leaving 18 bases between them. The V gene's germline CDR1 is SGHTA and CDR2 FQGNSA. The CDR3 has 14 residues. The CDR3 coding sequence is TGTGCCAGCACCCCACGGCTCGGGGGGTCTGAAGCTTTCTTT. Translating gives CASTPRLGGSEAFF.

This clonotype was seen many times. In DNA form, the CDR3 reads TGTGCCAGCACTCTGACAGGGAGGAACACTGAAGCTTTCTTT. This gives the protein CASTLTGRNTEAFF. The chain has TRBV6-5 and TRBJ1-1; 7 bases line up with TRBD1. From germline, CDR1 is MNHEY and CDR2 SVGAGI. CDR3 length: 14 residues. V lost 7 bases, J lost 1 base, and 6 bases stayed unmatched.

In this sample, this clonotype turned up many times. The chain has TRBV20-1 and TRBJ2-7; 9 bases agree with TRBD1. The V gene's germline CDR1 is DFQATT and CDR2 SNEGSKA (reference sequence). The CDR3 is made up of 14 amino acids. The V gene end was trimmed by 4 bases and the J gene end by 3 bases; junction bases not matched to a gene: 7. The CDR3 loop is CSATPRGQGYEQYF. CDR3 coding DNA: TGCAGTGCTACCCCCCGGGGACAGGGCTACGAGCAGTACTTC.

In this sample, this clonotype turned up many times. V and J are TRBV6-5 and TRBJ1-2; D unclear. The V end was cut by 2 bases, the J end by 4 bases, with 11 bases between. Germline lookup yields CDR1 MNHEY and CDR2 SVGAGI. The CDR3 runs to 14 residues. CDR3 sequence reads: CASSYKPSSYGYTF. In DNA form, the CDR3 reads TGTGCCAGCAGTTACAAACCCTCCAGCTATGGCTACACCTTC.

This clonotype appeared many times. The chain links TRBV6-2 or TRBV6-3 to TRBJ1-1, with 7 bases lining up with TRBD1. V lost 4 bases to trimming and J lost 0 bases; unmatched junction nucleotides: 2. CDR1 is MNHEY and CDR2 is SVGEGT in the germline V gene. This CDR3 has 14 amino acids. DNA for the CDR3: TGTGCCAGCAGTTGGGACAGCATGAACACTGAAGCTTTCTTT. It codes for CASSWDSMNTEAFF.

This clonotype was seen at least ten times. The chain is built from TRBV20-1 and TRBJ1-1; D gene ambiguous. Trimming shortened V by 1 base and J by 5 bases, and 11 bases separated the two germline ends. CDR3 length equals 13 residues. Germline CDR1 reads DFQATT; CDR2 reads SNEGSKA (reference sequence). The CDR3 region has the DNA TGCAGTGCTAGAGTAAGGGAGCAGACTGAAGCTTTCTTT. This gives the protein CSARVREQTEAFF.

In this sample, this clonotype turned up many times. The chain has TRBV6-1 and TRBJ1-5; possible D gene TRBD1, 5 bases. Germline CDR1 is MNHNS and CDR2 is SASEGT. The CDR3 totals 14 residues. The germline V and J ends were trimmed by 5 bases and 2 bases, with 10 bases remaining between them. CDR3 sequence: CASSTGGGNQPQHF. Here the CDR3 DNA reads TGTGCCAGCAGTACGGGGGGAGGCAATCAGCCCCAGCATTTT.

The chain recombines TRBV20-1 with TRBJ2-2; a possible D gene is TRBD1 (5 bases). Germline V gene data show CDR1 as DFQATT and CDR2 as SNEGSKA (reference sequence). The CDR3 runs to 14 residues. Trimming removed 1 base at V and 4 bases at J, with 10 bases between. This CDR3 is CSARAGHSTGELFF. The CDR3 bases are TGCAGTGCTAGAGCTGGACACTCCACCGGGGAGCTGTTTTTT.

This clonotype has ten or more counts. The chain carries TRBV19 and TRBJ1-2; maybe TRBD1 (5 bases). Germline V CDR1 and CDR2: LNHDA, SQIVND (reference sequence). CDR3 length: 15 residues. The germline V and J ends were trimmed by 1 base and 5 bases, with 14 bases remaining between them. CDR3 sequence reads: CASSIAGGFEYGYTF. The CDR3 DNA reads TGTGCCAGTAGTATAGCCGGGGGTTTTGAATATGGCTACACCTTC.

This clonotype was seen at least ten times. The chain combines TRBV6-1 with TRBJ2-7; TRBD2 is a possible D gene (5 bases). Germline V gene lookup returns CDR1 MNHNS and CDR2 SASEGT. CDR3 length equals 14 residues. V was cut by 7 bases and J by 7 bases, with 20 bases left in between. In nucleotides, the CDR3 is TGTGCCAGCACCACGGTCGTAGGGCGCGGGGAGCAGTACTTC. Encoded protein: CASTTVVGRGEQYF.

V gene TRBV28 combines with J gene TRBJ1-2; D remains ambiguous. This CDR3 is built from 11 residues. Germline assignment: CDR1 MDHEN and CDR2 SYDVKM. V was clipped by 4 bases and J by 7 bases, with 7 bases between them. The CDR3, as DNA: TGTGCCAGCAGTTCGGCATTTGGCTACACCTTC. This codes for CASSSAFGYTF.

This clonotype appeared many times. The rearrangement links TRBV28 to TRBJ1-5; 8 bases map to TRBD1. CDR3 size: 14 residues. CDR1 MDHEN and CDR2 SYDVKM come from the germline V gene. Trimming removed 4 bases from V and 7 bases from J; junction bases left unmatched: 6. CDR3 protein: CASSSTGAFQPQHF. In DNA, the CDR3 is TGTGCCAGCAGTTCGACAGGGGCCTTCCAGCCCCAGCATTTT. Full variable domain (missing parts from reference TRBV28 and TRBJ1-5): DVKVTQSSRYLVKRTGEKVFLECVQDMDHENMFWYRQDPGLGLRLIYFSYDVKMKEKGDIPEGYSVSREKKERFSLILESASTNQTSMYLCASSSTGAFQPQHFGDGTRLSIL.

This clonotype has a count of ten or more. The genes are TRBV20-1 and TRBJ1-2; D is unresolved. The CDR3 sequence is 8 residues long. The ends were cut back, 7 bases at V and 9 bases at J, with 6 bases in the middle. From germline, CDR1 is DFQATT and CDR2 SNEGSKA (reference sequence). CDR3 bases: TGCAGTGGGGAGAGCTACACCTTC. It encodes CSGESYTF.

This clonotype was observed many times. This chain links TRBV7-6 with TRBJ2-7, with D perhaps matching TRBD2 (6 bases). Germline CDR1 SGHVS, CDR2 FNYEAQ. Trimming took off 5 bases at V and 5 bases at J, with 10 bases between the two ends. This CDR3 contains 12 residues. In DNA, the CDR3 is TGTGCCAGCAGCACGGGACTTGACGAGCAGTACTTC. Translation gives CASSTGLDEQYF. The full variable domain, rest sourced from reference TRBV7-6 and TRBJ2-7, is GAGVSQSPRYKVTKRGQDVALRCDPISGHVSLYWYRQALGQGPEFLTYFNYEAQQDKSGLPNDRFSAERPEGSISTLTIQRTEQRDSAMYRCASSTGLDEQYFGPGTRLTVT.

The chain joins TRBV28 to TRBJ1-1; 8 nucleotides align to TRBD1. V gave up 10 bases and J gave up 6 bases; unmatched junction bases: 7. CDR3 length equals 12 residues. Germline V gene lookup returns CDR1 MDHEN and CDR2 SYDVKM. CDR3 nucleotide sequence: TGTGCCACCGGACAGGGTAGTTCTGAAGCTTTCTTT. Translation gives CATGQGSSEAFF.

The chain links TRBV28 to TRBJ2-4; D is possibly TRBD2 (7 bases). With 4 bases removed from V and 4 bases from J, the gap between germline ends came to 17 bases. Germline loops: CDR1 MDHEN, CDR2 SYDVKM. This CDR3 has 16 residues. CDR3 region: CASSSEQGGGKNIQYF. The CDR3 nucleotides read TGTGCCAGCAGTTCGGAACAGGGAGGGGGGAAAAACATTCAGTACTTC.